This T cell receptor (beta chain) stems from a study of OX40 agonist ivuxolimab in advanced cancers. With 5 bases removed from V and 7 bases from J, the gap between germline ends came to 11 bases. This CDR3 is built from 13 residues. Germline loops: CDR1 SEHNR, CDR2 FQNEAQ (reference sequence). This table comes from immunoSEQ multiplex PCR, and its TCRdb copy is limited to in-frame clones, with some not included. The sample has some 32,000 clones; approximately 84% are singletons. Samples were taken at baseline and on day 1 of cycles 4 and 7. Specimen: CD4+ or CD8+ T cells sorted from blood, collected in a trial of the OX40 agonist ivuxolimab. The source is an adult with an advanced solid tumor such as melanoma, head and neck, liver or kidney cancer. The chain carries TRBV7-9 and TRBJ2-2; D gene ambiguous. The CDR3 sequence: CASSAGRSGELFF. CDR3 DNA: TGTGCCAGCAGCGCTGGACGAAGCGGGGAGCTGTTTTTT.